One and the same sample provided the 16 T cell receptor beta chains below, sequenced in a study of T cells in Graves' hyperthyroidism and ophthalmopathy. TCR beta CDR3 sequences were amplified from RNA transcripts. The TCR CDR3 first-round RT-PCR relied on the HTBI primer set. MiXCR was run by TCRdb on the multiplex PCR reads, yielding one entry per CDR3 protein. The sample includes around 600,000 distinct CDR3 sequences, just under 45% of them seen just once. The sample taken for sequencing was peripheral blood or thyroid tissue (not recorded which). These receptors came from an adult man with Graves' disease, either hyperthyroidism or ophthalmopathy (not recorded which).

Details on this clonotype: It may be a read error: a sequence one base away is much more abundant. CDR3 nucleotides: TGCAGCGTTGAAGAAGATCCGGGTTACGAGCAGTACTTC. This translates into CSVEEDPGYEQYF. The V call is TRBV29-1, the J call TRBJ2-7, with unresolved D. Trimming stripped 0 bases from V and 4 bases from J, with 10 bases between. This CDR3 is built from 13 residues. The germline CDR1 and CDR2 sequences are SQVTM and ANQGSEA.

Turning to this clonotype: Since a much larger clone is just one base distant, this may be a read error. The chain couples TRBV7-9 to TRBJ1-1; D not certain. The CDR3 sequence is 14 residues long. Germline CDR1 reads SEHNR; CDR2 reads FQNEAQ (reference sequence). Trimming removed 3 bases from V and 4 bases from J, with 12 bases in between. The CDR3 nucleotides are TGTGCCAGCAGCTTCCGAAACATGATCACTGAAGCTTTCTTT. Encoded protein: CASSFRNMITEAFF. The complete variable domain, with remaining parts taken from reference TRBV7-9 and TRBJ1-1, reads DTGVSQNPRHKITKRGQNVTFRCDPISEHNRLYWYRQTLGQGPEFLTYFQNEAQLEKSRLLSDRFSAERPKGSFSTLEIQRTEQGDSAMYLCASSFRNMITEAFFGQGTRLTVV.

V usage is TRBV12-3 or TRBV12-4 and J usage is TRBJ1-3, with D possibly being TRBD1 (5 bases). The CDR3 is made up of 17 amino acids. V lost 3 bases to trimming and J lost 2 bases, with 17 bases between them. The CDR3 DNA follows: TGTGCCAGCAGTTTCTCTCCCGGGACTCACGCTGGAAACACCATATATTTT. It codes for CASSFSPGTHAGNTIYF.

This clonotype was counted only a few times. The chain's CDR3 is CASRPPGEETQYF. Here the CDR3 DNA reads TGTGCCAGCAGGCCTCCGGGGGAAGAGACCCAGTACTTC. This sequence joins TRBV27 and TRBJ2-5, with D maybe TRBD2 (6 bases). Looked up from germline, CDR1 is MNHEY and CDR2 is SMNVEV (reference sequence). The V gene lost 6 bases and the J gene lost 3 bases, with 11 bases spanning the gap. This CDR3 is built from 13 residues.

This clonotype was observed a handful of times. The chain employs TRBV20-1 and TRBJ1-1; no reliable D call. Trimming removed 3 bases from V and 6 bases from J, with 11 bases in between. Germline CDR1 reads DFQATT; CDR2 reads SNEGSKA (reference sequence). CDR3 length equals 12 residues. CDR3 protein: CSASQPSPEAFF. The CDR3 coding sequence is TGCAGTGCTAGTCAGCCGAGCCCTGAAGCTTTCTTT.

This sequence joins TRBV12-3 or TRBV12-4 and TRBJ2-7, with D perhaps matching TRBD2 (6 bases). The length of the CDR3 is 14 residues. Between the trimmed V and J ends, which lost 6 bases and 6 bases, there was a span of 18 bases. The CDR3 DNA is TGTGCCAGCAGCACCACTAGCATCTCAGGCGAGCAGTACTTC. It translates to CASSTTSISGEQYF.

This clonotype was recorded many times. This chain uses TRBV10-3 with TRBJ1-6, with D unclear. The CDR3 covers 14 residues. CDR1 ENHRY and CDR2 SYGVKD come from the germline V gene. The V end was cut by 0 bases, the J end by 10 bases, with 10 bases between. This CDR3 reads CAISESRSQSPLHF. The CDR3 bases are TGTGCCATCAGTGAGTCGAGGTCTCAGTCACCCCTCCACTTT.

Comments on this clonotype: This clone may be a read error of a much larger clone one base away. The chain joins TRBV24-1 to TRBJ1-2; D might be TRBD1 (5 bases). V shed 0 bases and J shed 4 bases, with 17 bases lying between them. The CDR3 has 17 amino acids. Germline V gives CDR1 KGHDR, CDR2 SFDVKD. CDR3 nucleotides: TGTGCCACCAGTGATTTGGAACAGGCGGTAACTAGCTATGGCTACACCTTC. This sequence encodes CATSDLEQAVTSYGYTF.

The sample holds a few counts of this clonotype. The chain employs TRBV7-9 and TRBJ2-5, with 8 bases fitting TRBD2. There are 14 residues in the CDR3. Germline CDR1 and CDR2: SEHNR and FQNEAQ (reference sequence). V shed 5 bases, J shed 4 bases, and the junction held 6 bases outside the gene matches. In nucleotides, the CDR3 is TGTGCCAGCAGCGGACGGGAGGGGGTAGAGACCCAGTACTTC. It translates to CASSGREGVETQYF.

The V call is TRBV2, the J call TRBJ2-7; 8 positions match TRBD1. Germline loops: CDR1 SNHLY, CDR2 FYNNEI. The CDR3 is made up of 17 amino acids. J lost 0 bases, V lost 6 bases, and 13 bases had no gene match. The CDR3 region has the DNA TGTGCCAGCAGAACTGCGGACAGGGATTTATACTCCTACGAGCAGTACTTC. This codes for CASRTADRDLYSYEQYF.

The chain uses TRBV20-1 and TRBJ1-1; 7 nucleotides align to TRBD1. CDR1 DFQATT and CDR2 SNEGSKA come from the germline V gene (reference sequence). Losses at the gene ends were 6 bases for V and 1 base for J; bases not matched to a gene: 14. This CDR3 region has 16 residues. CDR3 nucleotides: TGCAGTGCGCCGGCTACGATGACAGGGAGGAACACTGAAGCTTTCTTT. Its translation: CSAPATMTGRNTEAFF.

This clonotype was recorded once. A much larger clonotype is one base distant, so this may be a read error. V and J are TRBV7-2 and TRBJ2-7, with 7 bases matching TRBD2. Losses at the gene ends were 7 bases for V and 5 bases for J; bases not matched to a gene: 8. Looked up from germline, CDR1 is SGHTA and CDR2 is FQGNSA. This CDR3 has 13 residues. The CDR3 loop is CASKGGSPHEQYF. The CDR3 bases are TGTGCCAGCAAGGGCGGGAGTCCCCACGAGCAGTACTTC.

The CDR3 coding sequence is TGTGCCAGCAGTTACTGGGACCCCCTCGGTTATAGCAATCAGCCCCAGCATTTT. Residues: CASSYWDPLGYSNQPQHF. The chain couples TRBV11-1 to TRBJ1-5; D is perhaps TRBD1 (5 bases). CDR1 and CDR2 (germline): SGHAT, FQDESV (reference sequence). V was pared by 6 bases and J by 0 bases, with 21 bases between. The length of the CDR3 is 18 residues. Full variable domain (missing parts from reference TRBV11-1 and TRBJ1-5): EAEVAQSPRYKITEKSQAVAFWCDPISGHATLYWYRQILGQGPELLVQFQDESVVDDSQLPKDRFSAERLKGVDSTLKIQPAELGDSAMYLCASSYWDPLGYSNQPQHFGDGTRLSIL.

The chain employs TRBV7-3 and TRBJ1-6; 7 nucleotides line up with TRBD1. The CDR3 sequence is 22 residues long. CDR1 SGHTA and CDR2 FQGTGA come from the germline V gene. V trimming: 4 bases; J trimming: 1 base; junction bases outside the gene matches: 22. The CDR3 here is CASSSLAPIHRGFGSYNSPLHF. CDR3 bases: TGTGCCAGCAGCTCACTTGCACCCATCCACAGGGGATTTGGATCCTATAATTCACCCCTCCACTTT. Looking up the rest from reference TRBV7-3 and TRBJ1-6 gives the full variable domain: GAGVSQTPSNKVTEKGKYVELRCDPISGHTALYWYRQSLGQGPEFLIYFQGTGAADDSGLPNDRFFAVRPEGSVSTLKIQRTERGDSAVYLCASSSLAPIHRGFGSYNSPLHFGNGTRLTVT.

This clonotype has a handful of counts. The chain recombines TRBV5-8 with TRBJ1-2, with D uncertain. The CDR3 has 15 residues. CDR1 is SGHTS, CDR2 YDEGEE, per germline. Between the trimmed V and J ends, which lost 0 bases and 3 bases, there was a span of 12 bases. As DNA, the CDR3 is TGTGCCAGCAGCTTGGCTGGCCAGACCGACTATGGCTACACCTTC. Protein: CASSLAGQTDYGYTF.

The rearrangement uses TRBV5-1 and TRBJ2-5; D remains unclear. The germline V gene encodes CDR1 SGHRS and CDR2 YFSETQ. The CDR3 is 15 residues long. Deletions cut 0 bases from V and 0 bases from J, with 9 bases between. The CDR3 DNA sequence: TGCGCCAGCAGCTTGGGGGCCCAGTACCAAGAGACCCAGTACTTC. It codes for CASSLGAQYQETQYF.